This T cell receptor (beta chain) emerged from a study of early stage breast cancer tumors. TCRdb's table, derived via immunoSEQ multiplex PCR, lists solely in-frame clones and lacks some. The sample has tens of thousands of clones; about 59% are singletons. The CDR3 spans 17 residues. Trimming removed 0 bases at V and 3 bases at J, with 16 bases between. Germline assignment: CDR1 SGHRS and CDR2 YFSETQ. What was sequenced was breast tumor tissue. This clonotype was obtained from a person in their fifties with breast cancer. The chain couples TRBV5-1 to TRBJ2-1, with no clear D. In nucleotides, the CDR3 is TGCGCCAGCAGCTTGGGCCTAGGTAGCCGATTCTACAATGAGCAGTTCTTC. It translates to CASSLGLGSRFYNEQFF.